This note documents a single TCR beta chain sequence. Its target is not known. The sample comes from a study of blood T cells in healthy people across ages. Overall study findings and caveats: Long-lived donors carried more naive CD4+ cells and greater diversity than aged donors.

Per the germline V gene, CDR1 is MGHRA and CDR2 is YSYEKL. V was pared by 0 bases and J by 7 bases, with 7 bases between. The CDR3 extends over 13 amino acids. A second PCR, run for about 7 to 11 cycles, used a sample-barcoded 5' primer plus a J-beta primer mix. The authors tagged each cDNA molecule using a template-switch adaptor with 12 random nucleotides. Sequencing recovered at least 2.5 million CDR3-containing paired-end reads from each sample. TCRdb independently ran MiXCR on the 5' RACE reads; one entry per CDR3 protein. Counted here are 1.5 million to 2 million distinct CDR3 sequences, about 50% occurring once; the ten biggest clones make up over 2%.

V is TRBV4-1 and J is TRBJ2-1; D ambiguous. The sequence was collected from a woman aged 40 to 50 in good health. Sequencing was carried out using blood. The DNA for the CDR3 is TGCGCCAGCAGCCAAGAGTTCGGGAATGAGCAGTTCTTC. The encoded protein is CASSQEFGNEQFF.